A selection of T cell receptor beta chains follows, all from one sample in a study of T cells in localized non-small cell lung cancer. The assay was immunoSEQ multiplex PCR, and TCRdb's table has in-frame clones only and misses some. The sample has some 20,000 clones; around nine tenths are singletons. The material was peripheral blood, obtained before any cancer treatment. These receptors were obtained from a woman aged 35 to 75 with stage I lung adenocarcinoma. Each CDR3 is given with its conserved first and last residue. The order of the fields is J gene, clone size, V gene, D gene, CDR3 protein, CDR3 DNA. D genes are given only for firm matches. Where a row states a size, it is once, few, many or the class of an expanded clone; other rows omit it.

TRBJ1-2 NA TRBV7-2 NA CASSRTGYDGYTF TGTGCCAGCAGCCGAACAGGGTATGACGGCTACACCTTC
TRBJ1-1 few TRBV6-6 NA CASSYFETEAFF TGTGCCAGCAGTTATTTTGAAACTGAAGCTTTCTTT
TRBJ2-1 NA TRBV2 NA CASSGQQYNEQFF TGTGCCAGTTCCGGACAGCAGTACAATGAGCAGTTCTTC
TRBJ2-7 NA TRBV28 NA CASSYIQESYEQYF TGTGCCAGCAGCTATATTCAGGAGTCCTACGAGCAGTACTTC
TRBJ2-7 NA TRBV5-1 NA CASSLAAGTFYEQYF TGCGCCAGCAGCTTGGCAGCCGGGACCTTCTACGAGCAGTACTTC
TRBJ2-7 NA TRBV4-2 NA CASSQSSYEQYF TGTGCCAGCAGCCAAAGCTCCTACGAGCAGTACTTC
TRBJ2-1 NA TRBV5-1 TRBD2 CASSFHYRDYLYNEQFF TGCGCCAGCAGCTTCCATTACCGGGACTACCTTTACAATGAGCAGTTCTTC
TRBJ2-3 NA TRBV10-3 NA CAIKGAQSDTQYF TGTGCCATCAAAGGGGCCCAGTCAGATACGCAGTATTTT
TRBJ1-2 NA TRBV6-1 NA CASSEKYLANYGYTF TGTGCCAGCAGTGAAAAGTACCTTGCTAACTATGGCTACACCTTC
TRBJ1-1 NA TRBV25-1 TRBD1 CASRGQGSSAEAFF TGTGCCAGCAGGGGACAGGGGTCTAGCGCTGAAGCTTTCTTT
TRBJ2-1 NA TRBV7-2 TRBD2 CASSLEASGGPGEQFF TGTGCCAGCAGCTTAGAGGCTAGCGGTGGGCCCGGCGAGCAGTTCTTC
TRBJ2-7 NA TRBV7-6 NA CASRQGGSYEQYF TGTGCCAGCAGACAGGGGGGGTCCTACGAGCAGTACTTC
TRBJ2-1 NA TRBV19 TRBD2 CASSLLAGGPLKQFF TGTGCCAGTAGTTTGCTAGCGGGAGGGCCATTGAAGCAGTTCTTC
TRBJ2-3 once TRBV15 NA CATAPGGADTQYF TGTGCCACCGCTCCCGGGGGTGCAGATACGCAGTATTTT
TRBJ2-7 NA TRBV27 TRBD2 CASSTLAGGGGLLEQYF TGTGCCAGCAGTACGCTAGCGGGGGGCGGTGGGCTTTTGGAGCAGTACTTC
TRBJ2-1 NA TRBV7-9 NA CASSSLTEQFF TGTGCCAGCAGCTCTTTGACGGAGCAGTTCTTC
TRBJ1-3 NA TRBV5-5 NA CARSWRDRGNTIYF TGTGCCAGAAGCTGGCGGGACCGTGGAAACACCATATATTTT
TRBJ1-3 NA TRBV18 NA CASSPPNKLQVHSGNTIYF TGTGCCAGCTCACCACCCAACAAATTACAGGTTCACTCTGGAAACACCATATATTTT
TRBJ2-6 NA TRBV11-2 NA CASSSHGWQAGANVLTF TGTGCCAGCAGCTCACATGGGTGGCAGGCTGGGGCCAACGTCCTGACTTTC
TRBJ1-5 NA TRBV5-6 NA CASSLWLTWDQPQHF TGTGCCAGCAGCTTGTGGCTGACCTGGGATCAGCCCCAGCATTTT
TRBJ2-1 NA TRBV27 NA CASSPIEDRRAYNEQFF TGTGCCAGCAGTCCTATCGAAGACAGGAGAGCCTACAATGAGCAGTTCTTC
TRBJ1-2 NA TRBV2 NA CASSGDAYGYTF TGTGCCAGCAGTGGGGACGCCTATGGCTACACCTTC
TRBJ1-2 NA TRBV18 NA CASSLERIDYTF TGTGCCAGCTCACTAGAGCGGATCGACTACACCTTC
TRBJ2-5 NA TRBV11-3 TRBD1 CASSLKGQVQETQYF TGTGCCAGCAGCTTAAAGGGACAGGTTCAAGAGACCCAGTACTTC
TRBJ1-5 once TRBV30 NA CAWSPRGRGNQPQHF TGTGCCTGGAGTCCCCGCGGAAGGGGGAATCAGCCCCAGCATTTT
TRBJ2-3 once TRBV7-9 NA CASSLITDTQYF TGTGCCAGCAGCTTAATTACAGATACGCAGTATTTT
TRBJ1-3 NA TRBV6-1 TRBD1 CASRQGVSTRNTIYF TGTGCCAGCAGGCAGGGGGTCTCCACTAGAAACACCATATATTTT
TRBJ1-4 NA TRBV7-9 NA CASSLTTNEKLFF TGTGCCAGCAGCTTAACCACTAATGAAAAACTGTTTTTT
TRBJ1-1 NA TRBV7-2 NA CASSLSRTENTEAFF TGTGCCAGCAGCTTAAGCCGTACAGAGAACACTGAAGCTTTCTTT